These 20 T cell receptor beta chains came from one sample sequenced in a study of T-cell memory formation after mild COVID-19. TCRdb re-derived calls from the 5' RACE reads in MiXCR, one entry per CDR3 protein. Here the sample spans a few hundred thousand distinct CDR3 sequences, roughly 20% being singletons. Specimen: PBMCs or a T cell subset sorted from them (not recorded which). The receptors here all came from an adult woman who had mild COVID-19 (a few samples of this study predate the infection). Cell type and time point are not known.

The rearrangement links TRBV5-1 to TRBJ2-7; D tentatively fits TRBD1 or TRBD2 (5 bases each). This CDR3 region has 14 residues. The V gene lost 4 bases and the J gene lost 2 bases, with 13 bases spanning the gap. Germline CDR1 is SGHRS and CDR2 is YFSETQ. Written as DNA, the CDR3 is TGCGCCAGCAGCCAAGGGGACGGTACCTACGAGCAGTACTTC. This codes for CASSQGDGTYEQYF.

This clonotype occurred many times. The chain carries TRBV18 and TRBJ2-1, with 11 positions matching TRBD1. J gave up 6 bases and V 1 base, and 8 bases lay outside the gene matches. The CDR3 sequence is 17 residues long. The germline V gene encodes CDR1 KGHSH and CDR2 LQKENI. DNA of the CDR3: TGTGCCAGCTCACCACGGGTGCCGGGACAGGGGGGCAATGAGCAGTTCTTC. This sequence encodes CASSPRVPGQGGNEQFF.

The rearrangement links TRBV6-6 to TRBJ1-1; D not resolved. V gave up 6 bases and J gave up 3 bases, with 14 bases separating them. The CDR3 consists of 14 residues. CDR1 is MNHNY and CDR2 is SVGAGI in the germline V gene (reference sequence). The chain's CDR3 is CASRLPLGHTEAFF. The CDR3 region has the DNA TGTGCCAGCAGGCTCCCTTTGGGCCACACTGAAGCTTTCTTT.

The chain joins TRBV5-1 to TRBJ2-3; weak D call: TRBD2 (6 bases). Germline-derived CDR1 and CDR2 are SGHRS and YFSETQ. The length of the CDR3 is 16 residues. Trimming removed 2 bases from V and 4 bases from J, with 17 bases in between. CDR3 sequence (DNA): TGCGCCAGCAGCTTCCAGACGGGACTTGAATCAGATACGCAGTATTTT. Its protein is CASSFQTGLESDTQYF.

This clonotype has a handful of counts. The chain uses TRBV20-1 and TRBJ2-7, with 11 bases lining up with TRBD2. With 3 bases clipped from V and 2 bases from J, the junction kept 3 bases outside the gene matches. The CDR3 has 14 amino acids. CDR1 and CDR2 (germline): DFQATT, SNEGSKA (reference sequence). CDR3 DNA sequence: TGCAGTGCTAGTCCGGGACTAGCGGCCTACGAGCAGTACTTC. As protein: CSASPGLAAYEQYF.

This chain uses TRBV2 with TRBJ1-2; a possible D gene is TRBD1 (5 bases). V dropped 8 bases and J dropped 6 bases, with 19 bases sitting between them. This CDR3 has 14 amino acids. From germline, CDR1 is SNHLY and CDR2 FYNNEI. CDR3 DNA sequence: TGTGCCAGCGTGGCCGGGGGGAGAAGTAATGGCTACACCTTC. As protein: CASVAGGRSNGYTF.

The chain has TRBV7-3 and TRBJ2-5; 7 positions agree with TRBD2. After removal of 5 bases from V and 3 bases from J, the junction contained 6 bases not matched to a gene. Germline V lookup: CDR1 SGHTA, CDR2 FQGTGA. The CDR3 length is 14 residues. CDR3 in DNA: TGTGCCAGCAGCATCATGAGCGGGGAAGAGACCCAGTACTTC. As protein: CASSIMSGEETQYF.

This clonotype was detected ten times or more. The J gene is TRBJ2-3, the V gene TRBV12-3 or TRBV12-4; the D gene is possibly TRBD2 (6 bases). Trimming removed 6 bases from V and 0 bases from J, with 10 bases in between. This CDR3 contains 14 residues. The CDR3 DNA follows: TGTGCCAGCAGGCGGGGTGCCAGCACAGATACGCAGTATTTT. Protein: CASRRGASTDTQYF.

This clonotype was counted between two and nine times. V usage is TRBV9 and J usage is TRBJ2-6, with D possibly being TRBD2 (6 bases). Germline V lookup: CDR1 SGDLS, CDR2 YYNGEE. V lost 1 base to trimming and J lost 0 bases, with 17 bases between them. This CDR3 has 19 residues. Here the CDR3 DNA reads TGTGCCAGCAGCGTAAGCGCGGGGACCTTGAGCTCTGGGGCCAACGTCCTGACTTTC. Amino acid sequence: CASSVSAGTLSSGANVLTF.

This clonotype appeared many times. The chain has TRBV7-9 and TRBJ1-1; unclear D gene. This CDR3 region has 13 residues. In germline, CDR1 is SEHNR, CDR2 FQNEAQ (reference sequence). The germline V and J ends were trimmed by 3 bases and 1 base, with 6 bases remaining between them. The CDR3 DNA follows: TGTGCCAGCAGCTTGGCAGCGAACACTGAAGCTTTCTTT. It codes for CASSLAANTEAFF. Complete variable domain (other parts from reference TRBV7-9 and TRBJ1-1): DTGVSQNPRHKITKRGQNVTFRCDPISEHNRLYWYRQTLGQGPEFLTYFQNEAQLEKSRLLSDRFSAERPKGSFSTLEIQRTEQGDSAMYLCASSLAANTEAFFGQGTRLTVV.

In this sample, this clonotype turned up a few times. The chain recombines TRBV6-5 with TRBJ1-1; D unclear. The germline CDR1 and CDR2 sequences are MNHEY and SVGAGI. The CDR3 is 15 amino acids. With 1 base removed from V and 0 bases from J, the gap between germline ends came to 9 bases. The CDR3 region is CASSYWGRVNTEAFF. CDR3 in DNA: TGTGCCAGCAGTTACTGGGGAAGGGTGAACACTGAAGCTTTCTTT.

Concerning this clonotype: A read error may explain this, as a much larger clone is one base away. Given the absence of the conserved phenylalanine or tryptophan at the CDR3 end, a read error is likely. The genes are TRBV6-5 and TRBJ1-2; no clear D. CDR1 and CDR2 (germline): MNHEY, SVGAGI. The CDR3 contains 13 residues. V was pared by 2 bases and J by 3 bases, with 7 bases between. CDR3 loop: CASSYDGDYGYTY. The CDR3 nucleotides are TGTGCCAGCAGTTACGACGGTGACTATGGCTACACCTAC.

J is TRBJ2-3 and V is TRBV12-5; 12 nucleotides align to TRBD2. Germline assignment: CDR1 LGHNT and CDR2 FRNRAP. The CDR3 consists of 16 residues. V shed 2 bases and J 5 bases; nucleotides not matched to a gene: 5. The CDR3, as DNA: TGTGCTAGTGGTTTGAGACTAGCGGGAGAGAAAGATACGCAGTATTTT. Amino acids: CASGLRLAGEKDTQYF.

The chain employs TRBV5-4 and TRBJ2-3, with no clear D. Germline V CDR1 and CDR2: SGHNT, YYREEE (reference sequence). V gave up 5 bases and J gave up 2 bases, with 15 bases separating them. The CDR3 has 15 amino acids. The CDR3 reads CASRIDGRSTDTQYF. CDR3 coding DNA: TGTGCCAGCAGGATTGACGGTAGATCCACAGATACGCAGTATTTT. The full variable domain, rest sourced from reference TRBV5-4 and TRBJ2-3, is ETGVTQSPTHLIKTRGQQVTLRCSSQSGHNTVSWYQQALGQGPQFIFQYYREEENGRGNFPPRFSGLQFPNYSSELNVNALELDDSALYLCASRIDGRSTDTQYFGPGTRLTVL.

The J gene is TRBJ2-2, the V gene TRBV7-2, with TRBD2 identical over 9 bases. The CDR3 consists of 17 residues. Germline V gives CDR1 SGHTA, CDR2 FQGNSA. Trimming at V came to 4 bases and at J to 3 bases, leaving 9 bases not matched to a gene. CDR3 bases: TGTGCCAGCAGCTCAACGGGGCTAGCGGGACACACCGGGGAGCTGTTTTTT. Amino acids: CASSSTGLAGHTGELFF.

This clonotype was seen a single time. This rearrangement joins TRBV12-3 or TRBV12-4 to TRBJ2-3; unclear D gene. Trimming removed 6 bases at V and 5 bases at J, with 9 bases between. The length of the CDR3 is 12 residues. CDR3 nucleotides: TGTGCCAGCAGCCCCTGGAGAGATACGCAGTATTTT. It is translated as CASSPWRDTQYF.

This clonotype was seen more than once but under ten times. This sequence joins TRBV14 and TRBJ2-7; possibly TRBD1 for D (5 bases). The germline V and J ends were trimmed by 4 bases and 2 bases, with 12 bases remaining between them. This CDR3 region has 14 residues. The germline V gene has CDR1 SGHDN and CDR2 FVKESK. CDR3 loop: CASSPDISTYEQYF. CDR3 in DNA: TGTGCCAGCAGCCCGGACATATCGACCTACGAGCAGTACTTC.

This clonotype was seen a few times. The chain links TRBV14 to TRBJ2-4, with D perhaps matching TRBD1 (5 bases). Trimming took off 0 bases at V and 0 bases at J, with 9 bases between the two ends. The CDR3 consists of 16 residues. Germline V gene lookup returns CDR1 SGHDN and CDR2 FVKESK. The CDR3 loop is CASSQEAGLAKNIQYF. CDR3 in DNA: TGTGCCAGCAGCCAAGAGGCAGGGCTAGCCAAAAACATTCAGTACTTC.

The chain combines TRBV20-1 with TRBJ2-1, with 7 nucleotides matching TRBD2. This CDR3 contains 16 residues. V shed 3 bases and J 7 bases; nucleotides not matched to a gene: 15. From germline, CDR1 is DFQATT and CDR2 SNEGSKA (reference sequence). In DNA, the CDR3 is TGCAGTGCTAGTCCCTTGACTCGGGGGGAGCCAAATGAGCAGTTCTTC. Protein sequence: CSASPLTRGEPNEQFF.

The chain uses TRBV19 and TRBJ1-1; D is perhaps TRBD1 (5 bases). The CDR3 covers 15 residues. V was shortened by 5 bases and J by 1 base, with 14 bases between the two germline ends. The germline V gene encodes CDR1 LNHDA and CDR2 SQIVND (reference sequence). The CDR3 nucleotides are TGTGCCAGTAGTTTTTCTCGGGACGCGAACACTGAAGCTTTCTTT. It is translated as CASSFSRDANTEAFF.